This T cell receptor beta chain was obtained from a study of blood T cell repertoires in COVID-19. Overall study: Italy, Spain and the United States were the sources of the convalescent and acute COVID-19 samples. PBMCs, B-cell-depleted T cells, or T cells were the source of the cDNA or gDNA that made up the material.

Germline V lookup: CDR1 LNHDA, CDR2 SQIVND (reference sequence). Trimming pared 6 bases from V and 4 bases from J, leaving 16 bases between. The length of the CDR3 is 15 residues. Original processing methods: Nucleated cell counts were estimated from reference gene primer amplification. Assay used: immunoSEQ multiplex PCR; TCRdb lists only in-frame clones, some missing. The V and J calls and clone size come from that table; D and trimming were worked out from the DNA. The repertoire includes 150,000 to 200,000 clones, 85% to 90% of them detected once, and approximately 5.5% sits in the top ten. The specimen was peripheral blood. The V call is TRBV19, the J call TRBJ1-3; no clear D. This clonotype originated in a middle-aged man with active or convalescent COVID-19. The CDR3 sequence is CASSPDGVRGNTIYF. The DNA for the CDR3 is TGTGCCAGTAGCCCCGACGGAGTTCGGGGAAACACCATATATTTT.